This T cell receptor beta chain appears in the sequencing data of a study of T cell repertoires in cytomegalovirus infection. Overall study context: Indications came from public TCR beta signatures; they pointed to CMV infection and to a matching HLA type.

General study results and limits: Cumulative public TCR beta family frequency identified CMV carriers with the relevant HLA.

This clonotype was found a few times. Its antigen is currently unknown. In TCRdb, the reads were re-called with MiXCR into one record per CDR3 protein. The sample has roughly 500,000 distinct CDR3 sequences, 16% seen once. Sequences were obtained from CD8+ T cells from PBMCs. This clonotype was sampled from a human donor in good health (CMV status not recorded). Some clones in this sample may be carry-over from other donors' samples.

As DNA, the CDR3 is TGTGCCAGCAGCAGGCAACTCGACAGGGAGATGGGAAAACTGTTTTTT. This translates into CASSRQLDREMGKLFF. The chain carries TRBV5-4 and TRBJ1-4, with 7 bases aligning to TRBD1. CDR3 length: 16 amino acids. Per germline, CDR1 SGHNT and CDR2 YYREEE (reference sequence). Trimming cost V 4 bases and J 10 bases; bases outside gene matches: 16. Supplemented by reference TRBV5-4 and TRBJ1-4, the full variable domain reads ETGVTQSPTHLIKTRGQQVTLRCSSQSGHNTVSWYQQALGQGPQFIFQYYREEENGRGNFPPRFSGLQFPNYSSELNVNALELDDSALYLCASSRQLDREMGKLFFGSGTQLSVL.